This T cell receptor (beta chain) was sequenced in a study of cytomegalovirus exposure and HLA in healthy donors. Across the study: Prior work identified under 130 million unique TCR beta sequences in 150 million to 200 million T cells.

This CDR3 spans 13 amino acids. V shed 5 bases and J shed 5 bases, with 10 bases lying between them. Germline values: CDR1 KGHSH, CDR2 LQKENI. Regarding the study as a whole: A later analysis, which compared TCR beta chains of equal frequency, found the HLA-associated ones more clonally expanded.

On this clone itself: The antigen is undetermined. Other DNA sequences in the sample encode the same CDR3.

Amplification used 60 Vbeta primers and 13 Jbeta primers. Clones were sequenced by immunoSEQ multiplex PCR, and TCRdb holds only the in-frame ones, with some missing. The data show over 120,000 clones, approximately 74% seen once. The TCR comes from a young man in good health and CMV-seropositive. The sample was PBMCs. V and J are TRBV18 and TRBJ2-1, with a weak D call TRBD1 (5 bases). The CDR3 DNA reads TGTGCCAGCTCATCCACAGGAGACAATGAGCAGTTCTTC. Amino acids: CASSSTGDNEQFF.